In this sample, the clone carrying this T cell receptor (beta chain) turned up once. The entry originates in a study of blood T cell repertoires in COVID-19. Study-level background: The samples span acute and convalescent COVID-19 from the United States, Italy and Spain. The analysed material was cDNA or gDNA that came from T cells, B-cell-depleted T cells, or PBMCs.

Study processing details: Reference gene primers were amplified, and this amplification served to estimate nucleated cell counts. The repertoire was sequenced with immunoSEQ multiplex PCR; TCRdb's copy has only in-frame clones and lacks some. That table is the source of V, J and clone size, and D and trimming were worked out from the DNA. The sample consists of some 68,000 clones, over 75% of them appearing once. Germline loops: CDR1 KGHDR, CDR2 SFDVKD. This CDR3 region has 14 residues. The germline V and J ends were trimmed by 5 bases and 7 bases, with 14 bases remaining between them. Sequencing input: peripheral blood. The sequence came from a man between 45 and 60 years old with acute or convalescent COVID-19. The rearrangement links TRBV24-1 to TRBJ2-1, with D possibly TRBD2 on 5 matching bases. The CDR3 DNA reads as TGTGCCACCAGTGTCGCCGGCGGAGGAAATGAGCAGTTCTTC. Amino acid sequence: CATSVAGGGNEQFF.